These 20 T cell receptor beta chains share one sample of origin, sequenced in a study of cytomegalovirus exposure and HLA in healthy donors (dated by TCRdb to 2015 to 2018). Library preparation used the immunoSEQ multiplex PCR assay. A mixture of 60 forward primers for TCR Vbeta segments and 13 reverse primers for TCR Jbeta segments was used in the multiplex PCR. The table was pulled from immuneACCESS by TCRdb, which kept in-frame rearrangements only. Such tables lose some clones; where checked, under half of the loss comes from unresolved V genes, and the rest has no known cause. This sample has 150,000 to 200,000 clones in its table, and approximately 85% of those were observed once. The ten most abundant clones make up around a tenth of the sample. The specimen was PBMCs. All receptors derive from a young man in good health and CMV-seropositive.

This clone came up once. CDR3 sequence: CASSLGDWETQYF. The CDR3 bases are TGTGCCAGCAGTTTGGGGGACTGGGAGACCCAGTACTTC. The chain couples TRBV27 to TRBJ2-5, with D possibly matching TRBD2 (6 bases). Per germline, CDR1 MNHEY and CDR2 SMNVEV (reference sequence). The CDR3 runs 13 residues. The germline V and J ends were trimmed by 3 bases and 5 bases, with 10 bases remaining between them.

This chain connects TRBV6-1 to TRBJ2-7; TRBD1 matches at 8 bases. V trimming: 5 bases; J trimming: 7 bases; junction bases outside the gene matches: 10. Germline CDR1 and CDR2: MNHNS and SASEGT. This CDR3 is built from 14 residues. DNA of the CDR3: TGTGCCAGCAGTCTTGACAGGGGTCGGACTGAGCAGTACTTC. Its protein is CASSLDRGRTEQYF.

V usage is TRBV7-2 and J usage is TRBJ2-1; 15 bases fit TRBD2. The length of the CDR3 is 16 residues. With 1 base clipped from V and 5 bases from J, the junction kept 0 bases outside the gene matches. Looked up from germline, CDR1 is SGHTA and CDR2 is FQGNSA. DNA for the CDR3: TGTGCCAGCAGCTTAGGGACTAGCGGGGGGGACAATGAGCAGTTCTTC. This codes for CASSLGTSGGDNEQFF.

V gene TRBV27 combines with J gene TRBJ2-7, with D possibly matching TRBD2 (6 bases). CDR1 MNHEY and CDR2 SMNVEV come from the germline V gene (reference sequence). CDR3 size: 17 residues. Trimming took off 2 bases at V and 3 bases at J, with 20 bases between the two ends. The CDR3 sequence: CASSLKGLGGENYEQYF. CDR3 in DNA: TGTGCCAGCAGTTTAAAAGGGCTCGGCGGGGAGAACTACGAGCAGTACTTC.

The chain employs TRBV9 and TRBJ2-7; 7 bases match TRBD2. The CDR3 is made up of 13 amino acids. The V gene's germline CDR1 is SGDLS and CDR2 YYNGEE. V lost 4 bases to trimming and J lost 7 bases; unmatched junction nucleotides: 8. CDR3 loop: CASSTRLASEQYF. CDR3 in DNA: TGTGCCAGCAGCACCCGACTAGCTAGTGAGCAGTACTTC.

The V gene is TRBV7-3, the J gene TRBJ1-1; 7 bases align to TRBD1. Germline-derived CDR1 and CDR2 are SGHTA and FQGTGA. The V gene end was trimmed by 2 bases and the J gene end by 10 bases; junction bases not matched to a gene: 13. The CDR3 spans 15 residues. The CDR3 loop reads CASSLAVTGEFLAFF. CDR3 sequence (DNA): TGTGCCAGCAGCTTAGCAGTCACAGGGGAGTTTTTAGCTTTCTTT.

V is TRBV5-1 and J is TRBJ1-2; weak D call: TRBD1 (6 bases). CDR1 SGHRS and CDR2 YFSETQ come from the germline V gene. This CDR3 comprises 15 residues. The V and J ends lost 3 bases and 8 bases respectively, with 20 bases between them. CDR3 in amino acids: CASSSAPTGGKGYTF. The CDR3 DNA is TGCGCCAGCAGCTCCGCCCCGACAGGCGGAAAGGGCTACACCTTC.

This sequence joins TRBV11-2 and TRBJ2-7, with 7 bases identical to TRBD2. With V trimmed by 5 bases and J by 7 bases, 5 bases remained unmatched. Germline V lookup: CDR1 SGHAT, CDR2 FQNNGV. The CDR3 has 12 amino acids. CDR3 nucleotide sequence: TGTGCCAGCAGCGGGAGGGATGGGGAGCAGTACTTC. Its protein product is CASSGRDGEQYF.

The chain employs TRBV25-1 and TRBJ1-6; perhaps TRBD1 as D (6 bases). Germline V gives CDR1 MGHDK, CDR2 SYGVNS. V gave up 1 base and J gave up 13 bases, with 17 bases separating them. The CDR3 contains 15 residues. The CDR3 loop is CASSELVTGIGPLHF. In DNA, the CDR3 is TGTGCCAGCAGTGAATTGGTGACAGGAATTGGGCCCCTCCACTTT. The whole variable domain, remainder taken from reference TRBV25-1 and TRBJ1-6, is EADIYQTPRYLVIGTGKKITLECSQTMGHDKMYWYQQDPGMELHLIHYSYGVNSTEKGDLSSESTVSRIRTEHFPLTLESARPSHTSQYLCASSELVTGIGPLHFGNGTRLTVT.

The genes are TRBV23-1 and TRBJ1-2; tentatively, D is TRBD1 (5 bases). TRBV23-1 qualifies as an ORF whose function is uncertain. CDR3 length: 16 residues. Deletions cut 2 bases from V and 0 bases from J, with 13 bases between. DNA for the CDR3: TGCGCCAGCAGTCAAGGAGGGGACGCCGCTAACTATGGCTACACCTTC. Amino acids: CASSQGGDAANYGYTF.

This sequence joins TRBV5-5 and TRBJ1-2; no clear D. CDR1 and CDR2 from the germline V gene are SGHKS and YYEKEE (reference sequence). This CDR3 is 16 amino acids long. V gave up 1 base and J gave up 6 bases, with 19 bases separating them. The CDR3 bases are TGTGCCAGCAGCTTGATTATATCTCCAGGTGGCGATGGCTACACCTTC. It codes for CASSLIISPGGDGYTF. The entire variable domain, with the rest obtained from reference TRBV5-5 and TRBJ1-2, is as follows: DAGVTQSPTHLIKTRGQQVTLRCSPISGHKSVSWYQQVLGQGPQFIFQYYEKEERGRGNFPDRFSARQFPNYSSELNVNALLLGDSALYLCASSLIISPGGDGYTFGSGTRLTVV.

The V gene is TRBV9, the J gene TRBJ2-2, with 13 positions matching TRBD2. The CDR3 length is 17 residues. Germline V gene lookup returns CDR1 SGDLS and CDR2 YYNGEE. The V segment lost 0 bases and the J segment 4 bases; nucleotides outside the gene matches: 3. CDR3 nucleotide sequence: TGTGCCAGCAGCGTAGGTACTAGCGGGGGGGCCACCGGGGAGCTGTTTTTT. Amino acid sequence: CASSVGTSGGATGELFF.

CDR3 amino acids: CASSPRRVKETQYF. CDR3 nucleotide sequence: TGTGCCAGCAGTCCCCGGCGGGTAAAAGAGACCCAGTACTTC. The rearrangement uses TRBV6-6 and TRBJ2-5, with D perhaps matching TRBD2 (5 bases). Germline CDR1 MNHNY, CDR2 SVGAGI (reference sequence). Trimming pared 5 bases from V and 3 bases from J, leaving 13 bases between. This CDR3 spans 14 amino acids.

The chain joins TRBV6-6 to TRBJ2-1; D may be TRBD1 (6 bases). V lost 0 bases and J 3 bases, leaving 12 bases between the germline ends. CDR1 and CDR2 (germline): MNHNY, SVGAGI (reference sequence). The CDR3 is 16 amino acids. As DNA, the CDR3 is TGTGCCAGCAGTTACTCGGTCAGGGGTGGCTACAATGAGCAGTTCTTC. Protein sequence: CASSYSVRGGYNEQFF.

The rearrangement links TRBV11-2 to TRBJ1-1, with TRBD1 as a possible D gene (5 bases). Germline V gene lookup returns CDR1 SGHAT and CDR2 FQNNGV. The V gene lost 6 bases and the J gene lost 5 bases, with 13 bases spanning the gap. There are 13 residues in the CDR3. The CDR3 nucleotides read TGTGCCAGCAGTCCAGGGTTGGGGACTGAAGCTTTCTTT. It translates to CASSPGLGTEAFF.

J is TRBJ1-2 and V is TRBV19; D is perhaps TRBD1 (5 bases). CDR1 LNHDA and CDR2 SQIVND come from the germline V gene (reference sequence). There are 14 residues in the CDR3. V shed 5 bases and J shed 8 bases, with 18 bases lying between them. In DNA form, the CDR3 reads TGTGCCAGTAGTCCCGGGAGCGGGGCTTGGGGCTACACCTTC. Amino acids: CASSPGSGAWGYTF.

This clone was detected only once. The CDR3 is CAWSLLRGQGVTDTQYF. The DNA for the CDR3 is TGTGCCTGGAGTCTACTCAGGGGACAGGGGGTCACAGATACGCAGTATTTT. The rearrangement links TRBV30 to TRBJ2-3; TRBD1 matches 11 bases. Germline CDR1 and CDR2: GTSNPN and SVGIG (reference sequence). There are 17 residues in the CDR3. V was clipped by 2 bases and J by 2 bases; unmatched bases: 9. The full variable domain, its missing parts supplied by reference TRBV30 and TRBJ2-3, is SQTIHQWPATLVQPVGSPLSLECTVEGTSNPNLYWYRQAAGRGLQLLFYSVGIGQISSEVPQNLSASRPQDRQFILSSKKLLLSDSGFYLCAWSLLRGQGVTDTQYFGPGTRLTVL.

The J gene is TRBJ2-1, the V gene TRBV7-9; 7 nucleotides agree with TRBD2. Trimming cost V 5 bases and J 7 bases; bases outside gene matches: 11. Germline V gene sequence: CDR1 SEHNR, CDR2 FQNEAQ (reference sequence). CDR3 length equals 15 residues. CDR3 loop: CASSPEAGVINEQFF. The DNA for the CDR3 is TGTGCCAGCAGCCCCGAGGCGGGGGTTATAAATGAGCAGTTCTTC.

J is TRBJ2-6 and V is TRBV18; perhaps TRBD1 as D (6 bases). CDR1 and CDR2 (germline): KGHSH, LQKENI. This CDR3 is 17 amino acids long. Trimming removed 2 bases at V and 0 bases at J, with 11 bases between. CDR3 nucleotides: TGTGCCAGCTCACCATTGGGACACTTCTCTGGGGCCAACGTCCTGACTTTC. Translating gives CASSPLGHFSGANVLTF. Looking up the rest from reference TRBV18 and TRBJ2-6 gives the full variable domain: NAGVMQNPRHLVRRRGQEARLRCSPMKGHSHVYWYRQLPEEGLKFMVYLQKENIIDESGMPKERFSAEFPKEGPSILRIQQVVRGDSAAYFCASSPLGHFSGANVLTFGAGSRLTVL.

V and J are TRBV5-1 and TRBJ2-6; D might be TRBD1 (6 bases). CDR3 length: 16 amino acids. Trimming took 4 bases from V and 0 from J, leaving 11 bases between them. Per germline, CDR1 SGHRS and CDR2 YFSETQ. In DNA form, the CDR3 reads TGCGCCAGCAGCGGGGGACATATCTCTGGGGCCAACGTCCTGACTTTC. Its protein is CASSGGHISGANVLTF.